These 11 T cell receptor beta chains were all obtained from the same sample, sequenced in a study of identical twins. TCRdb independently ran MiXCR on the 5' RACE reads; one entry per CDR3 protein. Among roughly 1,500,000 distinct CDR3 sequences listed, roughly 35% were seen once. The sample taken for sequencing was cord blood. These receptors came from a newborn girl in good health.

This clonotype turned up a few times. The V gene is TRBV11-2, the J gene TRBJ2-3; a weak D match, TRBD2 (5 bases). The CDR3 sequence is 14 residues long. The V end lost 4 bases, the J end lost 4 bases, and 12 bases lay between the germline ends. Germline V gene sequence: CDR1 SGHAT, CDR2 FQNNGV. CDR3: CASSSVGRPDTQYF. The CDR3 nucleotides read TGTGCCAGCAGCTCCGTGGGGAGACCAGATACGCAGTATTTT.

This clonotype was seen many times. The chain combines TRBV5-1 with TRBJ2-1, with 9 bases identical to TRBD2. V was clipped by 0 bases and J by 5 bases; unmatched bases: 0. CDR1 is SGHRS, CDR2 YFSETQ, per germline. CDR3 length equals 14 residues. The CDR3 sequence: CASSLGLADNEQFF. In nucleotides, the CDR3 is TGCGCCAGCAGCTTGGGACTAGCGGACAATGAGCAGTTCTTC.

CDR3 sequence: CASLPTALAYAYEQYF. The DNA of the CDR3 is TGTGCCAGCCTACCGACAGCCCTAGCTTATGCCTACGAGCAGTACTTC. The genes are TRBV6-5 and TRBJ2-7; TRBD1 or TRBD2 may be the D gene (5 bases each). Germline V gives CDR1 MNHEY, CDR2 SVGAGI. The CDR3 is 16 amino acids. V dropped 8 bases and J dropped 2 bases, with 22 bases sitting between them.

The chain combines TRBV27 with TRBJ1-2; 7 bases line up with TRBD1. This CDR3 has 14 residues. The V gene end was trimmed by 5 bases and the J gene end by 5 bases; junction bases not matched to a gene: 8. CDR1 is MNHEY, CDR2 SMNVEV, per germline (reference sequence). DNA of the CDR3: TGTGCCAGCAGTACGCCGGGACAGACGTATGGCTACACCTTC. It encodes CASSTPGQTYGYTF.

J is TRBJ2-7 and V is TRBV29-1; D tentatively fits TRBD1 or TRBD2 (5 bases each). The germline V and J ends were trimmed by 3 bases and 3 bases, with 18 bases remaining between them. This CDR3 contains 15 residues. Germline V gives CDR1 SQVTM, CDR2 ANQGSEA. The CDR3 DNA is TGCAGCGTTGAGCCGCTTTCAGGGAGAAGCTACGAGCAGTACTTC. Its protein is CSVEPLSGRSYEQYF.

This clonotype was seen ten or more times. The DNA of the CDR3 is TGTGCCAGCACCCCATACAGGGCTAACTATGGCTACACCTTC. Its translation: CASTPYRANYGYTF. This rearrangement joins TRBV4-2 to TRBJ1-2, with D possibly being TRBD1 (6 bases). This CDR3 is 14 amino acids long. The ends were cut back, 7 bases at V and 0 bases at J, with 12 bases in the middle. CDR1 is LGHNA, CDR2 YNFKEQ, per germline.

V usage is TRBV5-1 and J usage is TRBJ1-1; TRBD1 matches 10 bases. CDR3 length: 18 residues. After removal of 3 bases from V and 5 bases from J, the junction contained 16 bases not matched to a gene. Germline V CDR1 and CDR2: SGHRS, YFSETQ. The CDR3 spells CASSWGTGTGEGGTEAFF. CDR3 nucleotide sequence: TGCGCCAGCAGCTGGGGGACCGGGACAGGGGAGGGTGGAACTGAAGCTTTCTTT.

This clonotype showed up many times. A much larger clone differs by one base, so this may be a read error. The chain joins TRBV6-2 or TRBV6-3 to TRBJ2-1, with D hard to call. CDR3 length equals 12 residues. The V end lost 2 bases, the J end lost 2 bases, and 1 base lay between the germline ends. Germline values: CDR1 MNHEY, CDR2 SVGEGT. CDR3 region: CASSYAYNEQFF. The CDR3 DNA follows: TGTGCCAGCAGTTACGCCTACAATGAGCAGTTCTTC.

This chain joins TRBV6-5 and TRBJ1-5, with TRBD1 matching 8 bases. The trim removed 4 bases at V and 5 bases at J, leaving 7 bases unmatched. Germline V gene data show CDR1 as MNHEY and CDR2 as SVGAGI. The CDR3 loop spans 15 amino acids. The DNA of the CDR3 is TGTGCCAGCAGTTTAAACCGACAGGGGTATCAGCCCCAGCATTTT. Translating gives CASSLNRQGYQPQHF.

A word on this clonotype: One base away lies a much larger clone, so this may be a sequencing read error. V and J are TRBV10-3 and TRBJ2-7; D is tentatively TRBD1 or TRBD2 (6 bases each). The CDR3 extends over 15 amino acids. The V end lost 7 bases, the J end lost 2 bases, and 18 bases lay between the germline ends. Germline V gene sequence: CDR1 ENHRY, CDR2 SYGVKD. This CDR3 reads CAIKGGGRAPYEQYF. The CDR3 nucleotides read TGTGCCATCAAGGGGGGTGGTAGAGCACCCTACGAGCAGTACTTC.

V and J are TRBV27 and TRBJ2-4; TRBD2 agrees at 13 bases. This CDR3 has 16 amino acids. V was pared by 5 bases and J by 4 bases, with 5 bases of the junction left unmatched. Looked up from germline, CDR1 is MNHEY and CDR2 is SMNVEV (reference sequence). CDR3 amino acids: CASSPRLAGGKNIQYF. The CDR3 DNA reads as TGTGCCAGCAGTCCCCGACTAGCGGGGGGAAAAAACATTCAGTACTTC.